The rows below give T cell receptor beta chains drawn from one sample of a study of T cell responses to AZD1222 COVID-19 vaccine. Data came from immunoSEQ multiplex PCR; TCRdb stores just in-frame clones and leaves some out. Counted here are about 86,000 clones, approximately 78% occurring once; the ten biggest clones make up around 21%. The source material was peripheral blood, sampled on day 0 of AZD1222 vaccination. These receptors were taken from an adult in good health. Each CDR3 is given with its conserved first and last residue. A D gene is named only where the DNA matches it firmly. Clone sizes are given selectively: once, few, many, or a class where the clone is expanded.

CDR3nt: TGCGCCAGCAGCCAAGACACAGGGGGTAATCAGCCCCAGCATTTT; CDR3aa: CASSQDTGGNQPQHF; j_gene: TRBJ1-5; v_gene: TRBV5-1; abundance: .; d_gene: TRBD1
CDR3nt: TGTGCCAGCTCACGAGACTCCTCCCGCGAGCAGTACTTC; CDR3aa: CASSRDSSREQYF; j_gene: TRBJ2-7; v_gene: TRBV18; abundance: .; d_gene: .
CDR3nt: TGTGCCAGCAGTTTAGGGGGATACTCCTACGAGCAGTACTTC; CDR3aa: CASSLGGYSYEQYF; j_gene: TRBJ2-7; v_gene: TRBV28; abundance: .; d_gene: .
CDR3nt: TGTGCCAGCAGCTTGAAGGACTCAGTGACTGAAGCTTTCTTT; CDR3aa: CASSLKDSVTEAFF; j_gene: TRBJ1-1; v_gene: TRBV5-4; abundance: .; d_gene: .
CDR3nt: TGTGCCAGCATCTATTCCGCTGAAGCTTTCTTT; CDR3aa: CASIYSAEAFF; j_gene: TRBJ1-1; v_gene: TRBV21-1; abundance: .; d_gene: .
CDR3nt: TGTGCCACCAGTGATTGGGGAGCGGGAAATTGGGAAGAGACCCAGTACTTC; CDR3aa: CATSDWGAGNWEETQYF; j_gene: TRBJ2-5; v_gene: TRBV24-1; abundance: .; d_gene: TRBD2
CDR3nt: TGTGCCAGTAGTTGGACTAGCGGCTTATCAGATACGCAGTATTTT; CDR3aa: CASSWTSGLSDTQYF; j_gene: TRBJ2-3; v_gene: TRBV19; abundance: once; d_gene: TRBD2
CDR3nt: TGTGCCAGCAGCGGGGGGACTAGCGGGAGGAATGAGCAGTTCTTC; CDR3aa: CASSGGTSGRNEQFF; j_gene: TRBJ2-1; v_gene: TRBV5-4; abundance: .; d_gene: TRBD2
CDR3nt: TGTGCCATCAAAGCGGGACGGGCCCTAGGTGAAGCTTTCTTT; CDR3aa: CAIKAGRALGEAFF; j_gene: TRBJ1-1; v_gene: TRBV10-3; abundance: few; d_gene: .
CDR3nt: TGTGCCAGCAGCTTACGGCGGAACAATGAGCAGTTCTTC; CDR3aa: CASSLRRNNEQFF; j_gene: TRBJ2-1; v_gene: TRBV11-3; abundance: .; d_gene: .
CDR3nt: TGTGCCAGCAGCCTTAGCGGCAACACCGGGGAGCTGTTTTTT; CDR3aa: CASSLSGNTGELFF; j_gene: TRBJ2-2; v_gene: TRBV14; abundance: .; d_gene: .
CDR3nt: TGCGCCAGCAGCTACCGACAGGGGGCGGGGAACACTGAAGCTTTCTTT; CDR3aa: CASSYRQGAGNTEAFF; j_gene: TRBJ1-1; v_gene: TRBV5-1; abundance: .; d_gene: TRBD1
CDR3nt: TGTGCCAGCAGCGGGGGACTAAGGAATGAGCAGTTCTTC; CDR3aa: CASSGGLRNEQFF; j_gene: TRBJ2-1; v_gene: TRBV7-9; abundance: .; d_gene: TRBD2
CDR3nt: TGCGCCAGCAGCCAAACAGGGGCTGGAAACACCATATATTTT; CDR3aa: CASSQTGAGNTIYF; j_gene: TRBJ1-3; v_gene: TRBV4-3; abundance: once; d_gene: TRBD1
CDR3nt: TGTGCCAGCGGAGATACGCAGTATTTT; CDR3aa: CASGDTQYF; j_gene: TRBJ2-3; v_gene: TRBV21-1; abundance: .; d_gene: .
CDR3nt: TGCGCCAGCAGTGAGGAAGAGGGCCTTGGGGCCCAGTACTTC; CDR3aa: CASSEEEGLGAQYF; j_gene: TRBJ2-5; v_gene: TRBV10-1; abundance: .; d_gene: .
CDR3nt: TGTGCCAGTAGCCCGGGGGGGTCCTACGAGCAGTACTTC; CDR3aa: CASSPGGSYEQYF; j_gene: TRBJ2-7; v_gene: TRBV19; abundance: .; d_gene: TRBD2
CDR3nt: TGTGCCAGCAGCTACCGGGTCTCCTCGGGTACCAGGCAGTTCTTC; CDR3aa: CASSYRVSSGTRQFF; j_gene: TRBJ2-1; v_gene: TRBV9; abundance: .; d_gene: .
CDR3nt: TGTGCCAGCAGCTTATTGAACACTGAAGCTTTCTTT; CDR3aa: CASSLLNTEAFF; j_gene: TRBJ1-1; v_gene: TRBV7-9; abundance: .; d_gene: .
CDR3nt: TGCGCCAGCAGCTTGGACCGACAGGGTGACACTGAAGCTTTCTTT; CDR3aa: CASSLDRQGDTEAFF; j_gene: TRBJ1-1; v_gene: TRBV5-1; abundance: .; d_gene: TRBD1
CDR3nt: TGTGCCAGCACCCCGCAGTTCGGGGAGACCCAGTACTTC; CDR3aa: CASTPQFGETQYF; j_gene: TRBJ2-5; v_gene: TRBV7-7; abundance: .; d_gene: .
CDR3nt: TGTGCCAGCAGGGCGGGGTCTGGGGCCAACGTCCTGACTTTC; CDR3aa: CASRAGSGANVLTF; j_gene: TRBJ2-6; v_gene: TRBV7-2; abundance: .; d_gene: .
CDR3nt: TGTGCCAGCAGGAAAATCACTAGCGGTCGGTCCTACGAGCAGTACTTC; CDR3aa: CASRKITSGRSYEQYF; j_gene: TRBJ2-7; v_gene: TRBV28; abundance: .; d_gene: TRBD2
CDR3nt: TGCGCCAGCAGTCTCGGACAGGGCCCCTACAATGAGCAGTTCTTC; CDR3aa: CASSLGQGPYNEQFF; j_gene: TRBJ2-1; v_gene: TRBV5-1; abundance: .; d_gene: TRBD1